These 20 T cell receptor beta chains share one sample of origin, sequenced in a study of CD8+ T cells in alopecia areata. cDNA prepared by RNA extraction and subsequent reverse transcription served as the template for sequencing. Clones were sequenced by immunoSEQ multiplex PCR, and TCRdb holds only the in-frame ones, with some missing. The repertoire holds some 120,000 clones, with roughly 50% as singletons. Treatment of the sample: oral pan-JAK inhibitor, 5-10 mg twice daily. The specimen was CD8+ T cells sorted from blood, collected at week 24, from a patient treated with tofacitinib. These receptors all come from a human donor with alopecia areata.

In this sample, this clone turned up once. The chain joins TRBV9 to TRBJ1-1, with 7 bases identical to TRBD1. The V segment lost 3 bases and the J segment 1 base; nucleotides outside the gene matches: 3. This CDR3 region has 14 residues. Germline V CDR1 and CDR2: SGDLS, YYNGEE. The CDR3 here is CASSAGQPNTEAFF. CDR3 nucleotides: TGTGCCAGCAGCGCGGGACAGCCGAACACTGAAGCTTTCTTT.

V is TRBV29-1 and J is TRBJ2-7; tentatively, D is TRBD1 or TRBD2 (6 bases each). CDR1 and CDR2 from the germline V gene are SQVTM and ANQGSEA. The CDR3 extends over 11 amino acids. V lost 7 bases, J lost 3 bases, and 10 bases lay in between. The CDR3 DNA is TGCAGCGCGAGGGGGGTCTACGAGCAGTACTTC. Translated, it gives CSARGVYEQYF.

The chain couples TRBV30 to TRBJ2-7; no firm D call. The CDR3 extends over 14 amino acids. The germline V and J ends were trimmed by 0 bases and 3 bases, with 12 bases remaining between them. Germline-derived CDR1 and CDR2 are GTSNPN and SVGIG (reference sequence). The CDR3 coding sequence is TGTGCCTGGAGTGTTCCCCCCCGACACTACGAGCAGTACTTC. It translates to CAWSVPPRHYEQYF.

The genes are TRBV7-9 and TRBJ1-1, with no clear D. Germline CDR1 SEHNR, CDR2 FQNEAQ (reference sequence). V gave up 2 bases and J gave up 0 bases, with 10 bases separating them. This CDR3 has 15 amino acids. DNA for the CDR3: TGTGCCAGCAGCTTACTCCAAGGAGTGAACACTGAAGCTTTCTTT. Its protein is CASSLLQGVNTEAFF.

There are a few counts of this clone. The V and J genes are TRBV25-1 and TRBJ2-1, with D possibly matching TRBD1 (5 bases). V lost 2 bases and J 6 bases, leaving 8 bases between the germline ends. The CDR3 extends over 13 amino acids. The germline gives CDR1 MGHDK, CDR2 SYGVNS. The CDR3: CASSEVRGNEQFF. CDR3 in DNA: TGTGCCAGCAGTGAAGTAAGGGGCAATGAGCAGTTCTTC.

The CDR3 is CASTGTDTQYF. The CDR3 DNA follows: TGTGCCAGCACTGGCACAGATACGCAGTATTTT. The rearrangement links TRBV2 to TRBJ2-3; D gene unclear. The CDR3 runs 11 residues. V dropped 7 bases and J dropped 1 base, with 3 bases sitting between them. CDR1 and CDR2 (germline): SNHLY, FYNNEI. The full variable domain, completed using reference TRBV2 and TRBJ2-3, is EPEVTQTPSHQVTQMGQEVILRCVPISNHLYFYWYRQILGQKVEFLVSFYNNEISEKSEIFDDQFSVERPDGSNFTLKIRSTKLEDSAMYFCASTGTDTQYFGPGTRLTVL.

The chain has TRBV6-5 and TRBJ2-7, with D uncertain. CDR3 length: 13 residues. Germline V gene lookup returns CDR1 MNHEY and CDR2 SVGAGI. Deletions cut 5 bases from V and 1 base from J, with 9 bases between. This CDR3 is CASSQDISYEQYF. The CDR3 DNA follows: TGTGCCAGCAGTCAAGACATATCCTACGAGCAGTACTTC.

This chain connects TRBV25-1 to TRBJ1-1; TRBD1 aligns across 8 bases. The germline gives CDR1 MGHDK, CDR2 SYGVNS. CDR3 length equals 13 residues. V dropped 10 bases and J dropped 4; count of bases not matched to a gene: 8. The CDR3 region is CATSGQGVTEAFF. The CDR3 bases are TGTGCCACCTCCGGACAGGGCGTCACTGAAGCTTTCTTT.

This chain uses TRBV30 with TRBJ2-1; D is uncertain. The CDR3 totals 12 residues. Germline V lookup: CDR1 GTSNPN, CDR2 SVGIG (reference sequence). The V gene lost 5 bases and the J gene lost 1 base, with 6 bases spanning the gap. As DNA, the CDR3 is TGTGCCTGGGACCTATCCTACAATGAGCAGTTCTTC. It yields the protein CAWDLSYNEQFF. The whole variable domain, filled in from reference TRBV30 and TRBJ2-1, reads SQTIHQWPATLVQPVGSPLSLECTVEGTSNPNLYWYRQAAGRGLQLLFYSVGIGQISSEVPQNLSASRPQDRQFILSSKKLLLSDSGFYLCAWDLSYNEQFFGPGTRLTVL.

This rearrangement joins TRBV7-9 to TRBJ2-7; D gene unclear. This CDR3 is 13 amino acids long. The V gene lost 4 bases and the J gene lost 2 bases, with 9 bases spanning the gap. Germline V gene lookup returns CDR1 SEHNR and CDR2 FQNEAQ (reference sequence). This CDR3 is CASSSGSPYEQYF. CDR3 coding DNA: TGTGCCAGCAGCTCGGGCAGCCCCTACGAGCAGTACTTC.

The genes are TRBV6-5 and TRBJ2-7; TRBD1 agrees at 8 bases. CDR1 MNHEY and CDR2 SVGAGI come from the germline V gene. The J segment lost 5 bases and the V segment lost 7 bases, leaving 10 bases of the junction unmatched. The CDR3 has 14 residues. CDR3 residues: CASTSGTGDNEQYF. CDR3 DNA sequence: TGTGCCAGCACCTCCGGGACAGGTGACAACGAGCAGTACTTC.

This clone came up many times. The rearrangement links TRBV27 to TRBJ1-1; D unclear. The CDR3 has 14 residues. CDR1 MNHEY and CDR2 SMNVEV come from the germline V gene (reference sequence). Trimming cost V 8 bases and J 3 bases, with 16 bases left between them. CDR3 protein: CASVDPTGHTEAFF. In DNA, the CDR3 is TGTGCCAGCGTGGACCCAACTGGCCACACTGAAGCTTTCTTT.

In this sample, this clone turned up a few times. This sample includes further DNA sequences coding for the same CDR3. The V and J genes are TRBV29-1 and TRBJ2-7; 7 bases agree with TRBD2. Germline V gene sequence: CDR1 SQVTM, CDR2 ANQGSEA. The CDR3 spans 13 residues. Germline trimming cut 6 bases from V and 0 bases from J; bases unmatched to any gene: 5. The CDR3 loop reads CSVRGGSSYEQYF. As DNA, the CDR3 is TGCAGCGTGAGGGGCGGGAGCTCCTACGAGCAGTACTTC.

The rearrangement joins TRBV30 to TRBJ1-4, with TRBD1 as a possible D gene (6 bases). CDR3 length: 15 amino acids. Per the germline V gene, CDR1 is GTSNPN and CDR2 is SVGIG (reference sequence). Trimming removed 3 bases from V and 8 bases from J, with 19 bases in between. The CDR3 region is CAWSVTSGAGEKLFF. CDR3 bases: TGTGCCTGGAGCGTCACCTCAGGGGCTGGGGAAAAACTGTTTTTT.

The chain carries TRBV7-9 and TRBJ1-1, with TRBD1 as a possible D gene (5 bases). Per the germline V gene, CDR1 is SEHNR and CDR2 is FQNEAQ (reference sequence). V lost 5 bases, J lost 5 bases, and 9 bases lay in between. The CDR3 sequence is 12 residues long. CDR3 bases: TGTGCCAGCAGCCCCGGGGGGACTGAAGCTTTCTTT. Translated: CASSPGGTEAFF.

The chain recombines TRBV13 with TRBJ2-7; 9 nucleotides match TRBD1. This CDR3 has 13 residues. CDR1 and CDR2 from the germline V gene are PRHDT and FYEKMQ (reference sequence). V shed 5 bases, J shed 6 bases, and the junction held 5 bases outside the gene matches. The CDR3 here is CASSEDRGLEQYF. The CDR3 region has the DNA TGTGCCAGCAGCGAGGACAGGGGCCTCGAGCAGTACTTC.

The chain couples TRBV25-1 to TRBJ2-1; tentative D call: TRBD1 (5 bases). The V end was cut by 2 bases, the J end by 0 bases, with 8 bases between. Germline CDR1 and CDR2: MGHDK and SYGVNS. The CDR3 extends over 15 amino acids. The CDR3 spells CASSEQGISYNEQFF. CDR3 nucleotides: TGTGCCAGCAGTGAACAGGGCATCTCCTACAATGAGCAGTTCTTC.

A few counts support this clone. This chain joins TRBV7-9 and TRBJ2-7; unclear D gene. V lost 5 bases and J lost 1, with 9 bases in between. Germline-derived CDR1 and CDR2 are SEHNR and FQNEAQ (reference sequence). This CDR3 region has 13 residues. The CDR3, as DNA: TGTGCCAGCAGCCCGGGTGGGTCCTACGAGCAGTACTTC. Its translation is CASSPGGSYEQYF.

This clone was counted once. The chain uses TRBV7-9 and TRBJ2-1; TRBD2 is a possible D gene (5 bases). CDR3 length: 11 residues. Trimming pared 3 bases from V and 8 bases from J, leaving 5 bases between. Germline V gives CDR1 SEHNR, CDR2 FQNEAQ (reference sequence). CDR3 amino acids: CASSFSDEQFF. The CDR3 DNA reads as TGTGCCAGCAGCTTTAGCGATGAGCAGTTCTTC.

CDR3 bases: TGTGCCTGGAGGTTGAACACTGAAGCTTTCTTT. Translation gives CAWRLNTEAFF. The V call is TRBV30, the J call TRBJ1-1; D unclear. The CDR3 runs to 11 residues. The germline V gene encodes CDR1 GTSNPN and CDR2 SVGIG (reference sequence). V was cut by 3 bases and J by 0 bases, with 2 bases left in between. Filled out from reference TRBV30 and TRBJ1-1, the complete variable domain reads SQTIHQWPATLVQPVGSPLSLECTVEGTSNPNLYWYRQAAGRGLQLLFYSVGIGQISSEVPQNLSASRPQDRQFILSSKKLLLSDSGFYLCAWRLNTEAFFGQGTRLTVV.